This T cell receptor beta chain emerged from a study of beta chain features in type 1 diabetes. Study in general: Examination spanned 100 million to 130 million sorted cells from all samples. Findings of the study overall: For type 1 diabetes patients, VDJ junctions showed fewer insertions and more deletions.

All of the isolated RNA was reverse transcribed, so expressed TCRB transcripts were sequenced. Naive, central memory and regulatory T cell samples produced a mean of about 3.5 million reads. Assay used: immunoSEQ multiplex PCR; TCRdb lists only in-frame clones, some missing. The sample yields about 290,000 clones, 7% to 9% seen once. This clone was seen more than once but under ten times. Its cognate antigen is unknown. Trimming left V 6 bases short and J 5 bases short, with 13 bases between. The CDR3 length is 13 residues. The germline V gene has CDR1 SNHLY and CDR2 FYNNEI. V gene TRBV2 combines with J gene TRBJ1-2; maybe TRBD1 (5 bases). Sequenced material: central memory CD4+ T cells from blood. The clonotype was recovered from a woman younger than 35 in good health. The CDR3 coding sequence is TGTGCCAGCAGAGTTAGGGGCGTATATGGCTACACCTTC. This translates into CASRVRGVYGYTF.